Listed here are 2 T cell receptor beta chains from one sample, sequenced in a study of T-cell reconstitution after alpha-beta-depleted transplantation in children. Library preparation (for TCRbeta) was performed with unique molecular identifiers. TCRdb re-called the PCR reads with MiXCR, one entry per CDR3 protein. The sample has about 270,000 distinct CDR3 sequences, about a tenth seen once; the top ten hold over 9.5%. The specimen was PBMCs from the stem cell graft donor, collected from the stem cell graft. Receptor source: a human donor who donated a stem cell graft to a child with SCID.

This clonotype was detected a few times. The rearrangement uses TRBV7-9 and TRBJ1-1, with D hard to call. The CDR3 has 12 amino acids. Germline CDR1 SEHNR, CDR2 FQNEAQ (reference sequence). Trimming took 1 base from V and 10 from J, leaving 10 bases between them. Here the CDR3 reads CASSLVGFGAFF. CDR3 DNA: TGTGCCAGCAGCTTAGTGGGGTTCGGAGCTTTCTTT.

This clonotype has a handful of counts. The V gene is TRBV12-3 or TRBV12-4, the J gene TRBJ1-6; 10 bases match TRBD1. The CDR3 loop spans 12 amino acids. After removal of 3 bases from V and 15 bases from J, the junction contained 2 bases not matched to a gene. The CDR3 nucleotides read TGTGCCAGCAGTTTCTGGACAGGGGGCCTCCACTTT. It translates to CASSFWTGGLHF.